Presented here are 23 T cell receptor beta chains from one specimen sequenced in a study of blood T cell repertoires in COVID-19. The method was immunoSEQ multiplex PCR; TCRdb's version includes in-frame clones alone and lacks a portion of them. The sample has 200,000 to 250,000 clones, just over 85% seen once. Sequencing was performed on PBMCs or T cells enriched from blood (not recorded which). Every receptor here comes from a woman between 35 and 50 years old with acute COVID-19.

V and J are TRBV11-2 and TRBJ1-1, with TRBD1 as a possible D gene (5 bases). CDR3 length: 15 amino acids. The V end was cut by 4 bases, the J end by 3 bases, with 15 bases between. Per the germline V gene, CDR1 is SGHAT and CDR2 is FQNNGV. CDR3 nucleotides: TGTGCCAGCAGCTATAGCACGGGGGTCGACACTGAAGCTTTCTTT. Translation gives CASSYSTGVDTEAFF.

The chain combines TRBV7-3 with TRBJ2-2; the match to TRBD2 covers 10 bases. CDR3 length equals 19 residues. Germline V gene lookup returns CDR1 SGHTA and CDR2 FQGTGA. The ends lost 5 bases at V and 5 bases at J; junction bases unmatched: 17. The CDR3 spells CASSARVGSGGFGTGELFF. The CDR3, as DNA: TGTGCCAGCAGCGCTCGAGTCGGTAGCGGGGGGTTTGGAACCGGGGAGCTGTTTTTT.

DNA of the CDR3: TGCGCCAGCAGTACAGGGAGCTCCTATAATTCACCCCTCCACTTT. Translation gives CASSTGSSYNSPLHF. This rearrangement joins TRBV10-2 to TRBJ1-6; D might be TRBD1 (6 bases). Germline CDR1 and CDR2: WSHSY and SAAADI. The CDR3 runs to 15 residues. Trimming cost V 5 bases and J 0 bases, with 8 bases left between them.

The chain couples TRBV29-1 to TRBJ1-5; weak D call: TRBD1 (6 bases). The CDR3 length is 13 residues. Germline V lookup: CDR1 SQVTM, CDR2 ANQGSEA. Trimming took off 4 bases at V and 2 bases at J, with 9 bases between the two ends. CDR3 sequence: CSVAGGGNQPQHF. The DNA for the CDR3 is TGCAGCGTTGCGGGGGGCGGCAATCAGCCCCAGCATTTT.

This chain links TRBV15 with TRBJ1-2; D may be TRBD1 (5 bases). The germline V gene has CDR1 LNHNV and CDR2 YYDKDF (reference sequence). With 3 bases removed from V and 5 bases from J, the gap between germline ends came to 10 bases. CDR3 length: 13 amino acids. As DNA, the CDR3 is TGTGCCACCAGCAGTGGGGGGTCTTATGGCTACACCTTC. It specifies CATSSGGSYGYTF.

Only a few counts were recorded for this clone. The chain employs TRBV11-3 and TRBJ1-4, with 9 bases identical to TRBD1. The CDR3 has 18 amino acids. The junction had 11 bases not matched to a gene; V was cut back by 2 bases and J by 4 bases. CDR1 and CDR2 from the germline V gene are SGHNT and YENEEA. The CDR3 DNA sequence: TGTGCCAGCAGCTTATCCCGGGGACAGGGAATCATTAATGAAAAACTGTTTTTT. This encodes CASSLSRGQGIINEKLFF.

This clone was seen a handful of times. The rearrangement joins TRBV7-9 to TRBJ1-2, with TRBD1 matching 7 bases. CDR1 and CDR2 from the germline V gene are SEHNR and FQNEAQ (reference sequence). This CDR3 is built from 13 residues. Unmatched junction bases numbered 6, after V lost 5 bases and J lost 6 bases. The CDR3 DNA sequence: TGTGCCAGCAGCCCCACAGGGGTTAATGGCTACACCTTC. Its protein product is CASSPTGVNGYTF.

J is TRBJ1-1 and V is TRBV4-3; D call uncertain. Germline V gives CDR1 LGHNA, CDR2 YSLEER. V lost 4 bases and J 4 bases, leaving 22 bases between the germline ends. CDR3 size: 17 residues. The CDR3 DNA reads as TGCGCCAGCAGCCCGGGGAGCGGTTACTCCTTGAGCACTGAAGCTTTCTTT. This translates into CASSPGSGYSLSTEAFF.

The V gene is TRBV29-1, the J gene TRBJ1-2; possible D gene TRBD1, 5 bases. Germline-derived CDR1 and CDR2 are SQVTM and ANQGSEA. This CDR3 region has 12 residues. Deletions cut 1 base from V and 8 bases from J, with 11 bases between. In DNA, the CDR3 is TGCAGCGTTGAAGTACCTGGGGGGGGCTACACCTTC. Translated: CSVEVPGGGYTF.

The table lists this clone with a count of one. V usage is TRBV29-1 and J usage is TRBJ1-1, with 8 bases that match TRBD1. This CDR3 comprises 13 residues. The V segment lost 6 bases and the J segment 4 bases; nucleotides outside the gene matches: 7. The V gene's germline CDR1 is SQVTM and CDR2 ANQGSEA. For the CDR3, the DNA is TGCAGCGTCGCAGGGGGCACAGGCACTGAAGCTTTCTTT. Translation gives CSVAGGTGTEAFF.

The J gene is TRBJ2-7, the V gene TRBV12-3 or TRBV12-4; maybe TRBD1 (5 bases). The V end was cut by 3 bases, the J end by 9 bases, with 15 bases between. The CDR3 has 13 residues. As DNA, the CDR3 is TGTGCCAGCAGTTTCAGCGACAGTACTGTGCAGTACGTC. Amino acid sequence: CASSFSDSTVQYV.

The rearrangement uses TRBV6-7 and TRBJ2-1, with TRBD1 identical over 8 bases. TRBV6-7 is placed among ORFs of uncertain function. The J segment lost 0 bases and the V segment lost 5 bases, leaving 15 bases of the junction unmatched. The CDR3 runs to 19 residues. The CDR3 loop is CASSERQGRLSCSYNEQFF. The CDR3 coding sequence is TGTGCCAGCAGTGAGCGACAGGGGCGCCTGTCCTGCTCCTACAATGAGCAGTTCTTC.

The gene calls are TRBV27 and TRBJ2-2; the match to TRBD1 covers 7 bases. V was clipped by 5 bases and J by 4 bases; unmatched bases: 7. CDR1 and CDR2 from the germline V gene are MNHEY and SMNVEV (reference sequence). CDR3 size: 15 residues. CDR3 sequence: CASSPGTVATGELFF. CDR3 in DNA: TGTGCCAGCAGTCCCGGGACAGTTGCCACCGGGGAGCTGTTTTTT.

This clone showed up just once. The chain links TRBV7-6 to TRBJ1-1, with D possibly matching TRBD1 (5 bases). The germline V gene encodes CDR1 SGHVS and CDR2 FNYEAQ. V was pared by 4 bases and J by 3 bases, with 15 bases between. This CDR3 comprises 15 residues. CDR3 sequence reads: CASSSSVGGDTEAFF. The CDR3 DNA is TGTGCCAGCAGCTCTTCGGTGGGGGGGGACACTGAAGCTTTCTTT.

V is TRBV7-9 and J is TRBJ2-1, with 7 bases fitting TRBD1. Germline V gives CDR1 SEHNR, CDR2 FQNEAQ (reference sequence). Trimming took 5 bases from V and 3 from J; bases not matched to a gene: 7. The CDR3 contains 15 residues. DNA of the CDR3: TGTGCCAGCAGCGGCACAGGGGTTTTCTACAATGAGCAGTTCTTC. The encoded protein is CASSGTGVFYNEQFF.

The chain combines TRBV30 with TRBJ1-2; D gene unclear. Trimming took off 3 bases at V and 11 bases at J, with 19 bases between the two ends. The CDR3 covers 13 residues. CDR1 and CDR2 (germline): GTSNPN, SVGIG (reference sequence). CDR3 bases: TGTGCCTGGAGGTTTGGCATCCGTGGCCTTTACACCTTC. It is translated as CAWRFGIRGLYTF.

CDR3 bases: TGTGCCAGCAGCCTGGGAGGGGGTTACGTCTATGGCTACACCTTC. Its translation is CASSLGGGYVYGYTF. The gene calls are TRBV14 and TRBJ1-2, with a tentative D call TRBD1 (6 bases). Trimming removed 4 bases at V and 4 bases at J, with 16 bases between. Germline V gives CDR1 SGHDN, CDR2 FVKESK. The CDR3 extends over 15 amino acids. Variable domain in full (rest from reference TRBV14 and TRBJ1-2): EAGVTQFPSHSVIEKGQTVTLRCDPISGHDNLYWYRRVMGKEIKFLLHFVKESKQDESGMPNNRFLAERTGGTYSTLKVQPAELEDSGVYFCASSLGGGYVYGYTFGSGTRLTVV.

V and J are TRBV5-1 and TRBJ1-3; D ambiguous. Germline V gene lookup returns CDR1 SGHRS and CDR2 YFSETQ. V shed 4 bases and J shed 1 base, with 9 bases lying between them. The CDR3 loop spans 14 amino acids. The CDR3 loop reads CASSRTSSGNTIYF. DNA of the CDR3: TGCGCCAGCAGCCGGACTTCTTCTGGAAACACCATATATTTT.

This rearrangement joins TRBV6-5 to TRBJ1-1; TRBD1 matches 7 bases. CDR1 is MNHEY, CDR2 SVGAGI, per germline. The CDR3 loop spans 15 amino acids. Trimming took 6 bases from V and 3 from J; bases not matched to a gene: 10. CDR3 nucleotide sequence: TGTGCCAGCAGGGCGGAGGGGGCAAGGTACACTGAAGCTTTCTTT. It codes for CASRAEGARYTEAFF.

The CDR3, as DNA: TGTGCCAGCAGCTTCTTCCAGGGGGAACAAGAGACCCAGTACTTC. Amino acid sequence: CASSFFQGEQETQYF. The chain carries TRBV5-5 and TRBJ2-5; TRBD1 agrees at 7 bases. Per germline, CDR1 SGHKS and CDR2 YYEKEE (reference sequence). The CDR3 runs to 15 residues. Unmatched junction bases numbered 6, after V lost 2 bases and J lost 2 bases.

The chain has TRBV3-1 (or the pseudogene TRBV3-2) and TRBJ1-2; no definite D call. The germline V and J ends were trimmed by 0 bases and 4 bases, with 18 bases remaining between them. Germline CDR1 LGHDT, CDR2 YNNKEL (reference sequence). CDR3 length: 17 amino acids. The CDR3 nucleotides are TGTGCCAGCAGCCAAGATGTTTTGAGAATAAGAAGCTATGGCTACACCTTC. It is translated as CASSQDVLRIRSYGYTF.

The chain carries TRBV19 and TRBJ2-6; 11 nucleotides align to TRBD1. This CDR3 contains 18 residues. The V segment lost 6 bases and the J segment 3 bases; nucleotides outside the gene matches: 10. In germline, CDR1 is LNHDA, CDR2 SQIVND (reference sequence). The CDR3 protein is CASRGTGGLSGGANVLTF. The CDR3 region has the DNA TGTGCCAGTAGGGGGACAGGGGGACTTAGTGGTGGGGCCAACGTCCTGACTTTC.

This chain uses TRBV5-7 with TRBJ1-6; D call uncertain. TRBV5-7 is an ORF for which the function is uncertain. V was cut by 6 bases and J by 7 bases, with 5 bases left in between. The CDR3 runs to 11 residues. The CDR3 DNA reads as TGTGCCAGCACGCAGAATTCACCCCTCCACTTT. This sequence encodes CASTQNSPLHF.